These 24 T cell receptor beta chains share one sample of origin, sequenced in a study of T-cell memory formation after mild COVID-19 (dated by TCRdb to 2020 to 2022). The method was 5' RACE. Sequencing used an Illumina NovaSeq 6000. TCRdb's own reprocessing of the public reads used fastp at Q25 and MiXCR and kept productive beta chains. Each record represents a unique CDR3 protein, reported with the most common genes and DNA among its rows. This sample lists about 350,000 distinct CDR3 sequences; roughly 13% were detected once. The top ten clonotypes cover approximately 22% of the sample. The sequencing sample was made of PBMCs or a T cell subset sorted from them (not recorded which). The receptors stem from a man between 18 and 29 years old who had mild COVID-19 (a few samples of this study predate the infection). The sample titles of this study are shuffled in the database, so cell type and time point are left out; the donor was told from shared clones.

This clonotype was recorded a few times. The gene calls are TRBV5-1 and TRBJ1-2; 8 bases are a match to TRBD1. V lost 0 bases and J lost 12; bases outside the gene matches: 4. The CDR3 sequence is 12 residues long. Per the germline V gene, CDR1 is SGHRS and CDR2 is YFSETQ. DNA of the CDR3: TGCGCCAGCAGCTTGGGGACAGGGTTAAACACCTTC. Translated: CASSLGTGLNTF. Together with reference TRBV5-1 and TRBJ1-2, the CDR3 gives the full variable domain: KAGVTQTPRYLIKTRGQQVTLSCSPISGHRSVSWYQQTPGQGLQFLFEYFSETQRNKGNFPGRFSGRQFSNSRSEMNVSTLELGDSALYLCASSLGTGLNTFGSGTRLTVV.

In its sample, this clonotype was seen a few times. The rearrangement joins TRBV20-1 to TRBJ2-1; 8 bases are shared with TRBD2. This CDR3 has 12 residues. V dropped 3 bases and J dropped 10; count of bases not matched to a gene: 5. Germline V gene sequence: CDR1 DFQATT, CDR2 SNEGSKA (reference sequence). The CDR3 loop reads CSASGGAWEQFF. CDR3 bases: TGCAGTGCTAGCGGGGGGGCCTGGGAGCAGTTCTTC.

This clonotype was observed a few times. The chain joins TRBV29-1 to TRBJ1-2; D perhaps matches TRBD1 (5 bases). CDR1 SQVTM and CDR2 ANQGSEA come from the germline V gene. The V end lost 7 bases, the J end lost 1 base, and 7 bases lay between the germline ends. This CDR3 contains 11 residues. CDR3 amino acids: CSATVNYGYTF. The CDR3 DNA sequence: TGCAGCGCGACAGTTAACTATGGCTACACCTTC.

This sequence joins TRBV18 and TRBJ1-2; 8 nucleotides match TRBD1. This CDR3 is built from 15 residues. The V and J ends lost 0 bases and 5 bases, in that order; junction bases with no gene match: 5. Looked up from germline, CDR1 is KGHSH and CDR2 is LQKENI. CDR3 sequence (DNA): TGTGCCAGCTCACCACCGGCAGGGGGCAATTATGGCTACACCTTC. Its protein product is CASSPPAGGNYGYTF.

This chain joins TRBV12-3 or TRBV12-4 and TRBJ2-5; D call uncertain. Trimming took 4 bases from V and 3 from J, leaving 15 bases between them. The CDR3 has 15 amino acids. The CDR3 DNA reads as TGTGCCAGCAGTTCCCCTCTAGGTGGGGAAGAGACCCAGTACTTC. This codes for CASSSPLGGEETQYF.

This clonotype was detected only a few times. This rearrangement joins TRBV6-4 to TRBJ1-5, with 7 bases lining up with TRBD1. CDR3 length equals 16 residues. The germline V gene encodes CDR1 MRHNA and CDR2 SNTAGT. The trim removed 6 bases at V and 5 bases at J, leaving 13 bases unmatched. The DNA of the CDR3 is TGTGCCAGCAGGGAACAACGGGACAGTCAGCATCAGCCCCAGCATTTT. Translating it yields CASREQRDSQHQPQHF.

This chain links TRBV6-6 with TRBJ1-2, with D possibly matching TRBD1 (5 bases). Trimming cost V 5 bases and J 7 bases, with 20 bases left between them. The CDR3 has 15 residues. The germline CDR1 and CDR2 sequences are MNHNY and SVGAGI (reference sequence). The chain's CDR3 is CASSPPYEGQIGYTF. CDR3 bases: TGTGCCAGCAGTCCCCCCTACGAGGGGCAAATTGGCTACACCTTC.

V usage is TRBV27 and J usage is TRBJ1-2, with D possibly being TRBD1 (5 bases). The CDR3 sequence is 13 residues long. The V and J ends lost 1 base and 7 bases respectively, with 10 bases between them. The V gene's germline CDR1 is MNHEY and CDR2 SMNVEV (reference sequence). The CDR3 bases are TGTGCCAGCAGTTTATATCGGGGCTCTGGCTACACCTTC. Residues: CASSLYRGSGYTF.

The V gene is TRBV3-1, the J gene TRBJ1-2; no definite D call. The germline V gene has CDR1 LGHDT and CDR2 YNNKEL (reference sequence). V lost 0 bases to trimming and J lost 6 bases, with 11 bases between them. The CDR3 is 14 residues long. The CDR3: CASSQDGDTDGYTF. Written as DNA, the CDR3 is TGTGCCAGCAGCCAAGATGGGGATACGGATGGCTACACCTTC.

V and J are TRBV21-1 and TRBJ2-3. TRBV21-1 is listed as a pseudogene. This CDR3 is built from 9 residues. The CDR3 region is CASSYWWYF. In nucleotides, the CDR3 is TGTGCCAGCAGCTACTGGTGGTATTTT.

This clonotype was counted a few times. The chain employs TRBV6-6 and TRBJ2-7; D is unresolved. The germline gives CDR1 MNHNY, CDR2 SVGAGI (reference sequence). The CDR3 has 13 residues. V lost 2 bases and J 2 bases, leaving 7 bases between the germline ends. CDR3 amino acids: CASSYLHAYEQYV. The DNA for the CDR3 is TGTGCCAGCAGTTACCTCCACGCCTACGAGCAGTACGTC.

This sequence joins TRBV7-9 and TRBJ2-3; weak D call: TRBD2 (5 bases). Trimming pared 11 bases from V and 4 bases from J, leaving 10 bases between. This CDR3 spans 11 amino acids. CDR1 and CDR2 from the germline V gene are SEHNR and FQNEAQ (reference sequence). In DNA, the CDR3 is TGTGCCGGCGCCGGGGCAGATACGCAGTATTTT. Protein sequence: CAGAGADTQYF.

This clonotype was observed a handful of times. The chain is built from TRBV4-1 and TRBJ1-2; possibly TRBD1 for D (5 bases). Trimming took 3 bases from V and 6 from J, leaving 14 bases between them. This CDR3 is 14 amino acids long. Germline V gives CDR1 MGHRA, CDR2 YSYEKL. The CDR3 protein is CASSQARDLNGYTF. As DNA, the CDR3 is TGCGCCAGCAGCCAGGCGAGGGACCTCAATGGCTACACCTTC.

This clonotype has a count of ten or more. The chain uses TRBV6-5 and TRBJ2-7, with D possibly being TRBD2 (5 bases). V lost 2 bases, J lost 4 bases, and 15 bases lay in between. From germline, CDR1 is MNHEY and CDR2 SVGAGI. The CDR3 covers 15 residues. The CDR3 DNA reads TGTGCCAGCAGTTACGGCGCTAGCAGTCAATACGAGCAGTACTTC. Translated, it gives CASSYGASSQYEQYF.

The rearrangement links TRBV11-1 to TRBJ2-3; D remains unclear. The CDR3 runs to 13 residues. V was cut by 2 bases and J by 6 bases, with 9 bases left in between. Germline lookup yields CDR1 SGHAT and CDR2 FQDESV (reference sequence). As DNA, the CDR3 is TGTGCCAGCAGCTTACAGTCGGCGGATACGCAGTATTTT. Its translation: CASSLQSADTQYF. The complete variable domain, with remaining parts taken from reference TRBV11-1 and TRBJ2-3, reads EAEVAQSPRYKITEKSQAVAFWCDPISGHATLYWYRQILGQGPELLVQFQDESVVDDSQLPKDRFSAERLKGVDSTLKIQPAELGDSAMYLCASSLQSADTQYFGPGTRLTVL.

The rearrangement joins TRBV7-9 to TRBJ1-5, with a possible D match to TRBD1 (5 bases). Germline V gives CDR1 SEHNR, CDR2 FQNEAQ (reference sequence). V was pared by 3 bases and J by 5 bases, with 14 bases between. There are 15 residues in the CDR3. This CDR3 is CASSFSREGDQPQHF. CDR3 nucleotides: TGTGCCAGCAGCTTTTCCAGGGAAGGGGATCAGCCCCAGCATTTT.

This clonotype was picked up many times. The chain is built from TRBV12-3 or TRBV12-4 and TRBJ2-3; maybe TRBD1 (5 bases). The V end was cut by 3 bases, the J end by 1 base, with 11 bases between. The CDR3 is 15 amino acids. The CDR3 DNA reads TGTGCCAGCAGTTTCCAGGGTCGGGGCACAGATACGCAGTATTTT. It yields the protein CASSFQGRGTDTQYF.

The J gene is TRBJ2-2, the V gene TRBV12-3 or TRBV12-4, with TRBD2 matching over 8 bases. After removal of 5 bases from V and 0 bases from J, the junction contained 11 bases not matched to a gene. The CDR3 is 18 residues long. The CDR3 DNA follows: TGTGCCAGCAGTGGAGATTTTTGGGGACTAGCGAACACCGGGGAGCTGTTTTTT. This translates into CASSGDFWGLANTGELFF.

The J gene is TRBJ2-5, the V gene TRBV5-6; D remains ambiguous. Looked up from germline, CDR1 is SGHDT and CDR2 is YYEEEE. The CDR3 loop spans 13 amino acids. V was shortened by 2 bases and J by 2 bases, with 7 bases between the two germline ends. DNA of the CDR3: TGTGCCAGCAGCTTCGCACAGCAAGAGACCCAGTACTTC. Protein sequence: CASSFAQQETQYF.

The chain combines TRBV10-2 with TRBJ2-1; 11 nucleotides agree with TRBD2. J lost 4 bases, V lost 8 bases, and 4 bases had no gene match. This CDR3 spans 14 amino acids. The germline gives CDR1 WSHSY, CDR2 SAAADI. The CDR3 DNA is TGCGCCAGCCAGACTAGCGGGGAGTACAATGAGCAGTTCTTC. Translation: CASQTSGEYNEQFF.

The chain couples TRBV4-3 to TRBJ1-2; the D is unclear. V lost 3 bases to trimming and J lost 7 bases, with 18 bases between them. The CDR3 has 15 amino acids. From germline, CDR1 is LGHNA and CDR2 YSLEER. CDR3 coding DNA: TGCGCCAGCAGCCACCCGGGAGGTAGCGGATCTGGCTACACCTTC. It encodes CASSHPGGSGSGYTF.

This clonotype was counted between two and nine times. The genes are TRBV20-1 and TRBJ2-1; 8 nucleotides align to TRBD2. Losses at the gene ends were 3 bases for V and 9 bases for J; bases not matched to a gene: 13. This CDR3 is built from 15 residues. Germline V gene data show CDR1 as DFQATT and CDR2 as SNEGSKA (reference sequence). CDR3: CSASSLRGAIGEQFF. The CDR3 nucleotides are TGCAGTGCTAGCTCTTTGCGGGGGGCTATCGGTGAGCAGTTCTTC.

The chain carries TRBV7-9 and TRBJ1-1; D is unclear. Per germline, CDR1 SEHNR and CDR2 FQNEAQ (reference sequence). V was trimmed by 3 bases and J by 0 bases, leaving 14 bases between them. The CDR3 loop spans 16 amino acids. CDR3 DNA: TGTGCCAGCAGCTTTCGAGGCGAAACTTTGAACACTGAAGCTTTCTTT. This codes for CASSFRGETLNTEAFF.

Only a few counts were recorded for this clonotype. The rearrangement links TRBV12-3 or TRBV12-4 to TRBJ2-3, with unresolved D. V lost 4 bases and J lost 1, with 21 bases in between. The CDR3 has 18 residues. CDR3 coding DNA: TGTGCCAGCAGTTCCCCCGTAGGTCCGGACCCCCGCACAGATACGCAGTATTTT. Translation: CASSSPVGPDPRTDTQYF.